This T cell receptor (beta chain) was retrieved from a study of regulatory and conventional T cells in RAG deficiency. Study-level points and caveats: Omenn patients showed >90% Treg-Tconv overlap and shorter CDR3 lengths. Omenn CD25-high CD127-low cells may be activated cells, not true Tregs. Other subsets showed around 9.4-fold reductions, but Treg unique TCR beta sequences fell roughly 100-fold in these patients.

The protocol was immunoSEQ multiplex PCR, while the TCRdb copy is restricted to in-frame clones and leaves out a portion. Of approximately 35,000 clones in the sample, roughly three quarters were seen once. Notes on this clone: Its antigen is not known.

Genomic DNA came from blood conventional CD4+ T cells gated CD25-low CD127-high. These data were also reused for a study on regulatory T cells. That paper notes: The PCR used 52 TRBV and 13 TRBJ primers. Skewed V and J usage and few unique V-J pairs marked patient repertoires, most in Tregs.

This TCR was recovered from a human donor in good health. Sample: CD4+ effector T cells sorted from blood.

CDR3 sequence (DNA): TGTGCCACGGGAGATTGGGCAGATACGCAGTATTTT. Amino acid sequence: CATGDWADTQYF. The V and J genes are TRBV6-5 and TRBJ2-3, with D possibly matching TRBD2 (6 bases). Trimming removed 10 bases from V and 4 bases from J, with 12 bases in between. This CDR3 is built from 12 residues. The V gene's germline CDR1 is MNHEY and CDR2 SVGAGI.